Sequencing of this T cell receptor (delta chain) was carried out in a study of Vδ1+ human thymocytes. Whole-study findings and limits: Thymic TRG and TRD repertoires appeared highly polyclonal.

Extracted RNA was reverse transcribed into cDNA. CDR3 amplicons came from multiplex PCR with pooled V-gene forward and constant-region reverse primers. TCRdb fed the multiplex PCR reads into CATT to redo clone calling. The sample records tens of thousands of delta-chain clones, roughly 8% being singletons. Germline V gene lookup returns CDR1 TSWWSYY and CDR2 QGS. The CDR3 loop spans 21 amino acids. Trimming removed 3 bases from V and 1 base from J; junction bases left unmatched: 23. There are a few counts of this clone. Its antigen remains unknown. Sorted Vdelta1+ thymocytes were about 97% to 99.6% pure.

The sequencing input was Vdelta1+ gamma-delta thymocytes from the thymus. The subset was: FACS-sorted CD3+ TCRalphabeta- TCRVdelta1+ TCRVdelta2- thymocytes. The chain couples TRDV1 to TRDJ1, with 7 bases identical to TRDD2. This clonotype was obtained from a child younger than two who had congenital heart surgery. Here the CDR3 reads CALGDTHSYSVPRQTTDKLIF. The CDR3 nucleotides are TGTGCTCTTGGGGATACTCATTCCTACTCAGTACCCCGGCAAACCACCGATAAACTCATCTTT.